Shown below are 22 T cell receptor beta chains from a single sample sequenced in a study of shared clonotypes between healthy human individuals. Clones were sequenced by immunoSEQ multiplex PCR, and TCRdb holds only the in-frame ones, with some missing. The data hold over a million clones, with around 76% observed a single time. The sequencing input was memory CD4+ T cells sorted from blood. Subset denoted: CD45RA-negative fraction. The receptors were gathered from a man aged 18-30 years in good health.

Notes on this clone: An end of the junction differs from the germline gene, which may be a read error. The same CDR3 also results from other DNA sequences found in this sample. The chain employs TRBV4-2 and TRBJ1-5; 7 bases fit TRBD1. In germline, CDR1 is LGHNA, CDR2 YNFKEQ. This CDR3 contains 17 residues. The DNA of the CDR3 is TGTGCCAGCAGCCAAGGTGGGTCAGGGGGAAGCAACCAGCCCCAGCATTTT. Amino acid sequence: CASSQGGSGGSNQPQHF.

In this sample, this clone turned up a few times. The gene calls are TRBV2 and TRBJ1-2; 8 positions match TRBD1. The J segment lost 13 bases and the V segment lost 2 bases, leaving 12 bases of the junction unmatched. From germline, CDR1 is SNHLY and CDR2 FYNNEI. This CDR3 has 14 residues. This CDR3 reads CASSESPVQGACTF. DNA of the CDR3: TGTGCCAGCAGTGAAAGTCCGGTGCAGGGGGCCTGCACCTTC.

The rearrangement uses TRBV7-6 and TRBJ2-1; D is perhaps TRBD2 (7 bases). Per germline, CDR1 SGHVS and CDR2 FNYEAQ. The CDR3 sequence is 16 residues long. V lost 4 bases and J lost 4, with 17 bases in between. The chain's CDR3 is CASSSLGGGRYNEQFF. In nucleotides, the CDR3 is TGTGCCAGCAGCTCCCTGGGCGGGGGCCGGTACAATGAGCAGTTCTTC.

V and J are TRBV14 and TRBJ2-3, with D maybe TRBD2 (6 bases). This CDR3 contains 17 residues. Germline V lookup: CDR1 SGHDN, CDR2 FVKESK. Trimming removed 1 base from V and 1 base from J, with 15 bases in between. The CDR3: CASSQGKGRLGTDTQYF. CDR3 coding DNA: TGTGCCAGCAGCCAAGGAAAAGGGAGGTTGGGCACAGATACGCAGTATTTT. Full variable domain (remainder filled in from reference TRBV14 and TRBJ2-3): EAGVTQFPSHSVIEKGQTVTLRCDPISGHDNLYWYRRVMGKEIKFLLHFVKESKQDESGMPNNRFLAERTGGTYSTLKVQPAELEDSGVYFCASSQGKGRLGTDTQYFGPGTRLTVL.

The gene calls are TRBV21-1 and TRBJ1-4. TRBV21-1 is described as a pseudogene. The CDR3 length is 13 residues. The CDR3 DNA reads TGTGCCAGAGAAGTAAGTACCCCTAAAAAACTGTTTTTT. Its translation: CAREVSTPKKLFF.

The genes are TRBV7-8 and TRBJ2-3; 10 bases are a match to TRBD1. In germline, CDR1 is SGHVS, CDR2 FQNEAQ. The length of the CDR3 is 14 residues. V was clipped by 5 bases and J by 8 bases; unmatched bases: 7. The CDR3 loop reads CASSPRQGALTQYF. The CDR3 coding sequence is TGTGCCAGCAGCCCACGACAGGGGGCCCTTACGCAGTATTTT.

The chain has TRBV19 and TRBJ1-5; no definite D call. V lost 5 bases, J lost 7 bases, and 12 bases lay in between. The CDR3 sequence is 13 residues long. Germline values: CDR1 LNHDA, CDR2 SQIVND (reference sequence). CDR3 loop: CASSADVRQPQHF. CDR3 bases: TGTGCCAGTAGTGCGGACGTCCGGCAGCCCCAGCATTTT.

The gene calls are TRBV28 and TRBJ2-5; 14 bases are shared with TRBD2. J gave up 7 bases and V 4 bases, and 5 bases lay outside the gene matches. Per germline, CDR1 MDHEN and CDR2 SYDVKM. The CDR3 spans 15 residues. The CDR3 DNA reads as TGTGCCAGCAGTTCGACTAGCGGGGGGGCGAGGACCCAGTACTTC. Its protein product is CASSSTSGGARTQYF.

The chain combines TRBV7-3 with TRBJ2-2; D ambiguous. The CDR3 is 15 residues long. Germline V gene lookup returns CDR1 SGHTA and CDR2 FQGTGA. The germline V and J ends were trimmed by 2 bases and 5 bases, with 12 bases remaining between them. CDR3 nucleotides: TGTGCCAGCAGCTTACGTTCGGGTAGAACCGGGGAGCTGTTTTTT. Protein: CASSLRSGRTGELFF.

The chain has TRBV6-5 and TRBJ2-5; the D is unclear. The V gene lost 6 bases and the J gene lost 4 bases, with 9 bases spanning the gap. The CDR3 totals 12 residues. In germline, CDR1 is MNHEY, CDR2 SVGAGI. CDR3 nucleotide sequence: TGTGCCAGCAGCTCCCTAGGAGAGACCCAGTACTTC. This sequence encodes CASSSLGETQYF.

The chain recombines TRBV28 with TRBJ1-6; a weak D match, TRBD1 (6 bases). The CDR3 extends over 15 amino acids. CDR1 and CDR2 from the germline V gene are MDHEN and SYDVKM. Trimming shortened V by 5 bases and J by 7 bases, and 15 bases separated the two germline ends. CDR3 sequence reads: CASSRKGVLNSPLHF. The CDR3 DNA sequence: TGTGCCAGCAGTCGAAAGGGGGTTCTCAATTCACCCCTCCACTTT.

This clone was seen ten or more times. The V and J genes are TRBV6-7 and TRBJ2-1; D tentatively reads TRBD1 or TRBD2 (5 bases each). TRBV6-7 is flagged as an ORF with uncertain function. The V gene lost 11 bases and the J gene lost 6 bases, with 8 bases spanning the gap. CDR3 length equals 10 residues. The CDR3 DNA is TGTGCCCCGGGGCCCAATGAGCAGTTCTTC. It is translated as CAPGPNEQFF.

The chain combines TRBV18 with TRBJ2-5; D remains ambiguous. Trimming took off 6 bases at V and 4 bases at J, with 15 bases between the two ends. The CDR3 spans 14 residues. The germline gives CDR1 KGHSH, CDR2 LQKENI. The CDR3 loop reads CASSLDWGSETQYF. The CDR3 region has the DNA TGTGCCAGCTCCCTTGACTGGGGATCAGAGACCCAGTACTTC.

This rearrangement joins TRBV9 to TRBJ2-5, with D maybe TRBD2 (5 bases). V was cut by 3 bases and J by 1 base, with 19 bases left in between. Germline lookup yields CDR1 SGDLS and CDR2 YYNGEE. CDR3 size: 17 residues. The CDR3 loop reads CASSATGGTSSQETQYF. CDR3 bases: TGTGCCAGCAGCGCCACCGGAGGTACTTCATCCCAAGAGACCCAGTACTTC.

This sequence joins TRBV7-6 and TRBJ2-3; the D gene is possibly TRBD2 (5 bases). V lost 4 bases to trimming and J lost 6 bases, with 26 bases between them. This CDR3 is 18 amino acids long. The germline gives CDR1 SGHVS, CDR2 FNYEAQ. In DNA form, the CDR3 reads TGTGCCAGCAGCTACGAGGGCCGCCTTAGGGCCTTCGAGGATACGCAGTATTTT. Amino acid sequence: CASSYEGRLRAFEDTQYF. Looking up the rest from reference TRBV7-6 and TRBJ2-3 gives the full variable domain: GAGVSQSPRYKVTKRGQDVALRCDPISGHVSLYWYRQALGQGPEFLTYFNYEAQQDKSGLPNDRFSAERPEGSISTLTIQRTEQRDSAMYRCASSYEGRLRAFEDTQYFGPGTRLTVL.

J is TRBJ2-5 and V is TRBV5-1; 7 positions match TRBD2. The V and J ends lost 1 base and 4 bases, in that order; junction bases with no gene match: 7. Germline CDR1 is SGHRS and CDR2 is YFSETQ. The CDR3 is made up of 15 amino acids. CDR3: CASSLNAGAGETQYF. CDR3 nucleotide sequence: TGCGCCAGCAGCTTGAATGCGGGAGCGGGAGAGACCCAGTACTTC.

The rearrangement joins TRBV27 to TRBJ1-1; no firm D call. The CDR3 runs 10 residues. Trimming took off 2 bases at V and 6 bases at J, with 1 base between the two ends. Looked up from germline, CDR1 is MNHEY and CDR2 is SMNVEV (reference sequence). The CDR3 DNA sequence: TGTGCCAGCAGTTTACCTGAAGCTTTCTTT. As protein: CASSLPEAFF.

This clone has a handful of counts. The V and J genes are TRBV15 and TRBJ2-1; maybe TRBD1 (5 bases). Trimming pared 0 bases from V and 7 bases from J, leaving 19 bases between. Germline V lookup: CDR1 LNHNV, CDR2 YYDKDF (reference sequence). This CDR3 contains 17 residues. The CDR3 is CATSRDPRQQVRNEQFF. The CDR3 coding sequence is TGTGCCACCAGCAGAGATCCTCGACAGCAGGTCAGGAATGAGCAGTTCTTC.

The chain links TRBV27 to TRBJ2-7; D is uncertain. Between the trimmed V and J ends, which lost 10 bases and 2 bases, there was a span of 18 bases. Germline assignment: CDR1 MNHEY and CDR2 SMNVEV (reference sequence). The CDR3 covers 14 residues. This chain's CDR3 is CATSPVFATYEQYF. As DNA, the CDR3 is TGTGCCACCTCCCCCGTCTTCGCGACCTACGAGCAGTACTTC.

Remarks on this clone: Relative to the germline gene, one junction end is altered; a read error may explain this. The chain links TRBV2 to TRBJ2-2; D is uncertain. The CDR3 consists of 14 residues. Germline values: CDR1 SNHLY, CDR2 FYNNEI. The CDR3 loop reads CASLTTRNSGELFF. CDR3 nucleotides: TGTGCCAGCCTTACAACAAGGAACTCCGGGGAGCTGTTTTTT.

The CDR3 sequence: CALAGGDLHEQYF. The CDR3, as DNA: TGTGCCCTGGCGGGGGGCGACCTCCACGAGCAGTACTTC. The V call is TRBV10-3, the J call TRBJ2-7; 8 bases align to TRBD2. V lost 11 bases, J lost 5 bases, and 11 bases stayed unmatched. Germline lookup yields CDR1 ENHRY and CDR2 SYGVKD. The CDR3 loop spans 13 amino acids.

In this sample, this clone turned up a few times. V usage is TRBV2 and J usage is TRBJ2-7; D is uncertain. This CDR3 comprises 13 residues. Looked up from germline, CDR1 is SNHLY and CDR2 is FYNNEI. Trimming shortened V by 4 bases and J by 3 bases, and 10 bases separated the two germline ends. CDR3: CASSVGWNYEQYF. The CDR3 region has the DNA TGTGCCAGCAGTGTGGGTTGGAACTACGAGCAGTACTTC.